This TCR beta chain was obtained from a study of control samples from healthy donors and cancer patients. Clones were read by immunoSEQ multiplex PCR, and TCRdb kept only the in-frame ones, dropping some. This sample yields some 110,000 clones, of which 83% are seen a single time; about 13% belongs to the top ten. Trimming removed 1 base at V and 4 bases at J, with 9 bases between. The CDR3 is made up of 13 amino acids. CDR1 is SGHDT and CDR2 is YYEEEE in the germline V gene. The sequenced material came from blood. The rearrangement links TRBV5-6 to TRBJ2-7; D gene uncertain. This TCR came from a woman in her fifties or sixties in good health. The CDR3 DNA follows: TGTGCCAGCAGCTTGTTTCGGTATTACGAGCAGTACTTC. Its protein product is CASSLFRYYEQYF. The full variable domain, rest sourced from reference TRBV5-6 and TRBJ2-7, is DAGVTQSPTHLIKTRGQQVTLRCSPKSGHDTVSWYQQALGQGPQFIFQYYEEEERQRGNFPDRFSGHQFPNYSSELNVNALLLGDSALYLCASSLFRYYEQYFGPGTRLTVT.